Following are 7 T cell receptor beta chains from one sample sequenced in a study of CD8 T cells in Susac syndrome. When the RNA was reverse transcribed, random hexamers were used with an input of roughly 0.5 to 1 ug. One entry per CDR3 protein, called by TCRdb with MiXCR from the immunoSEQ multiplex PCR reads. The repertoire holds roughly 250,000 distinct CDR3 sequences, with roughly 95% as singletons. Sequencing input: CD4+ T cells from PBMCs. These receptor sequences come from a human donor with Susac syndrome.

Remarks on this clonotype: One end of the junction fails to match germline, which may point to a read error. The J gene is TRBJ2-1, the V gene TRBV28, with D unclear. This CDR3 spans 15 amino acids. Germline V gene sequence: CDR1 MDHEN, CDR2 SYDVKM. The CDR3 DNA sequence: TGTGCAAGCATGTTTATTTCTGGCGAGGTCAATGAGCAGTTCTTC. It is translated as CASMFISGEVNEQFF. The complete variable domain, with remaining parts taken from reference TRBV28 and TRBJ2-1, reads DVKVTQSSRYLVKRTGEKVFLECVQDMDHENMFWYRQDPGLGLRLIYFSYDVKMKEKGDIPEGYSVSREKKERFSLILESASTNQTSMYLCASMFISGEVNEQFFGPGTRLTVL.

The chain carries TRBV18 and TRBJ2-7; tentatively, D is TRBD2 (5 bases). V lost 4 bases to trimming and J lost 2 bases, with 12 bases between them. The CDR3 has 14 residues. Germline CDR1 reads KGHSH; CDR2 reads LQKENI. DNA for the CDR3: TGTGCCAGCTCACGAGGAGACGGGGCCTACGAGCAGTACTTC. Translated, it gives CASSRGDGAYEQYF.

The chain carries TRBV29-1 and TRBJ2-1; 11 positions agree with TRBD2. Per germline, CDR1 SQVTM and CDR2 ANQGSEA. The CDR3 has 15 residues. V dropped 6 bases and J dropped 1; count of bases not matched to a gene: 5. CDR3 sequence: CSVRLAGFSYNEQFF. The CDR3 coding sequence is TGCAGCGTCCGACTAGCGGGATTTTCCTACAATGAGCAGTTCTTC.

This chain connects TRBV7-9 to TRBJ2-7; 7 bases align to TRBD2. The CDR3 contains 13 residues. Germline CDR1 SEHNR, CDR2 FQNEAQ (reference sequence). Trimming removed 2 bases from V and 9 bases from J; junction bases left unmatched: 7. This chain's CDR3 is CASSLFSGEGQYF. Written as DNA, the CDR3 is TGTGCCAGCAGCTTATTCTCCGGGGAGGGGCAGTACTTC.

The CDR3 DNA reads TGTGCCAGCAGCCCTACCGGGGGTCAGCTATACGAGCAGTACTTC. Its translation is CASSPTGGQLYEQYF. The V gene is TRBV28, the J gene TRBJ2-7; perhaps TRBD2 as D (6 bases). The V end was cut by 6 bases, the J end by 4 bases, with 19 bases between. This CDR3 has 15 residues. Germline V gene data show CDR1 as MDHEN and CDR2 as SYDVKM.

This clonotype was picked up one time. The V call is TRBV30, the J call TRBJ2-2; 10 bases agree with TRBD2. The V gene end was trimmed by 0 bases and the J gene end by 0 bases; junction bases not matched to a gene: 7. Germline V gives CDR1 GTSNPN, CDR2 SVGIG (reference sequence). The CDR3 sequence is 18 residues long. The CDR3 bases are TGTGCCTGGAGTGTACTGGCGCTAGCGGGGGCGAACACCGGGGAGCTGTTTTTT. Residues: CAWSVLALAGANTGELFF.

The rearrangement links TRBV11-2 to TRBJ2-1, with 8 bases matching TRBD2. In germline, CDR1 is SGHAT, CDR2 FQNNGV. The CDR3 runs 14 residues. V was pared by 6 bases and J by 8 bases, with 9 bases of the junction left unmatched. CDR3 in DNA: TGTGCCAGCAGTGGACTAGCCTCTGAGCATGAGCAGTTCTTC. Amino acids: CASSGLASEHEQFF.